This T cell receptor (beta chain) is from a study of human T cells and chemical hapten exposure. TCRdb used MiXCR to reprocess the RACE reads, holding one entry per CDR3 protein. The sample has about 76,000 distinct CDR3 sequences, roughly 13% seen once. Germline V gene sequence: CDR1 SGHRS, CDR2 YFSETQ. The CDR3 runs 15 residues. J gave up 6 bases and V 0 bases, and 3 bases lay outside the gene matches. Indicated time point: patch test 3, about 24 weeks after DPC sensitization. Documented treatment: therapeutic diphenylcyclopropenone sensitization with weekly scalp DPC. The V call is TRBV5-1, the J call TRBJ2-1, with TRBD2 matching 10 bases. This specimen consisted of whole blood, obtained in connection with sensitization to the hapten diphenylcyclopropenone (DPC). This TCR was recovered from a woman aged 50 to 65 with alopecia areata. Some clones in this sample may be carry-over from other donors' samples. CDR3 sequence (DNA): TGCGCCAGCAGCTTGGTCTCTAGCGGGAGCAATGAGCAGTTCTTC. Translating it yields CASSLVSSGSNEQFF.